This T cell receptor beta chain originates from a study of a mutant IDH1 vaccine in newly diagnosed glioma. Study information: Beforehand, treatment had been radiotherapy, temozolomide, or both; the majority received both.

The CDR3 totals 14 residues. Germline V gives CDR1 SGHRS, CDR2 YFSETQ. V shed 0 bases and J shed 5 bases, with 12 bases lying between them. Sequenced by immunoSEQ multiplex PCR; TCRdb stores in-frame clones only, minus some. Seen here are fewer than 95,000 clones, 70% to 90% observed once, and the top ten hold 5% to 6.5%. The time point: week 47, end of study. Doses comprised 300 ug of mutant IDH1 20-mer peptide each, plus topical imiquimod. Turning to this clone: Its antigen is as yet unknown. Other DNA sequences in this specimen translate into the identical CDR3.

The material sequenced was PBMCs, taken from a glioma patient whose treatment included an IDH1 peptide vaccine. This sequence originates from a man aged 35 to 55 with glioma. V and J are TRBV5-1 and TRBJ2-7, with a possible D match to TRBD1 (5 bases). Here the CDR3 reads CASSLGGASNEQYF. In DNA, the CDR3 is TGCGCCAGCAGCTTGGGGGGCGCGTCGAACGAGCAGTACTTC.